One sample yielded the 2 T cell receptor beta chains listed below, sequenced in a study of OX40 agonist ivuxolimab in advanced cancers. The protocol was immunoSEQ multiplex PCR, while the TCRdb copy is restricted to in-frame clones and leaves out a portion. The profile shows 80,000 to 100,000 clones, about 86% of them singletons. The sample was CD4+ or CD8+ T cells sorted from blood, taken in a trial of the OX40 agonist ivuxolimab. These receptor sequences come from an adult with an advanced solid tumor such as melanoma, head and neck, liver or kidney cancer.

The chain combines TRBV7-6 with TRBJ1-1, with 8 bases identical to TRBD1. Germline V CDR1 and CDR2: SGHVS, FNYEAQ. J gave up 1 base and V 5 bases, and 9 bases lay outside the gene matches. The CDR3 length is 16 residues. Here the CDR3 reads CASSGQGLKANTEAFF. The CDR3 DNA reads TGTGCCAGCAGCGGACAGGGTTTAAAGGCGAACACTGAAGCTTTCTTT. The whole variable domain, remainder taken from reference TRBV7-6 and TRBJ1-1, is GAGVSQSPRYKVTKRGQDVALRCDPISGHVSLYWYRQALGQGPEFLTYFNYEAQQDKSGLPNDRFSAERPEGSISTLTIQRTEQRDSAMYRCASSGQGLKANTEAFFGQGTRLTVV.

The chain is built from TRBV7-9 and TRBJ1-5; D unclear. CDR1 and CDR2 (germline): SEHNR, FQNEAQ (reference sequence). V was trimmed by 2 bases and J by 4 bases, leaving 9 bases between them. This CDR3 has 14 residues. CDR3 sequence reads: CASSLSGFNQPQHF. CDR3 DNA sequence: TGTGCCAGCAGCTTATCCGGGTTTAATCAGCCCCAGCATTTT.